The next 30 T cell receptor beta chains were all read from a single sample in a study of cytomegalovirus exposure and HLA in healthy donors (dated by TCRdb to 2016 to 2017). Library construction relied on the immunoSEQ multiplex PCR assay. For the multiplex PCR, a mixture combining 60 forward primers for TCR Vbeta segments and 13 reverse primers for TCR Jbeta segments was used. TCRdb took over this immuneACCESS table, retaining in-frame rearrangements with V and J assigned. Such tables are incomplete; in checked studies, under half of the missing clones stem from an unresolved V gene, and the remainder is unexplained. Across this sample there are some 190,000 clones, with about 77% seen only once. The leading ten clones occupy under 2.5% of the sample. The specimen was PBMCs. These TCRs come from a young woman in good health and CMV-seropositive.

The chain links TRBV7-2 to TRBJ1-2, with a weak D call TRBD1 (6 bases). Trimming shortened V by 5 bases and J by 4 bases, and 17 bases separated the two germline ends. Per the germline V gene, CDR1 is SGHTA and CDR2 is FQGNSA. This CDR3 region has 15 residues. CDR3 sequence: CASSPTRQDLYGYTF. The CDR3 nucleotides are TGTGCCAGCAGCCCCACCCGACAGGACCTCTATGGCTACACCTTC.

The V and J genes are TRBV27 and TRBJ2-5, with TRBD2 matching 13 bases. TRBJ2-7 explains the end of the DNA better; the J call may be wrong. Germline V lookup: CDR1 MNHEY, CDR2 SMNVEV (reference sequence). There are 16 residues in the CDR3. CDR3 DNA: TGTGCCAGCAGTTCAGTCGGGACTAGCGGGGACTACGAGCAGTACTTC. It specifies CASSSVGTSGDYEQYF.

This rearrangement joins TRBV30 to TRBJ2-5; possible D gene TRBD1, 5 bases. The CDR3 consists of 12 residues. V lost 3 bases to trimming and J lost 1 base, with 6 bases between them. Germline loops: CDR1 GTSNPN, CDR2 SVGIG (reference sequence). This CDR3 is CAWRTVQETQYF. DNA for the CDR3: TGTGCCTGGAGGACAGTCCAAGAGACCCAGTACTTC.

J is TRBJ2-7 and V is TRBV6-6; D perhaps matches TRBD1 (6 bases). CDR3 length equals 14 residues. Germline CDR1 MNHNY, CDR2 SVGAGI (reference sequence). V lost 6 bases to trimming and J lost 4 bases, with 16 bases between them. CDR3 nucleotide sequence: TGTGCCAGCAGCGCCGGGACATTAAAATACGAGCAGTACTTC. Translation gives CASSAGTLKYEQYF.

The V gene is TRBV19, the J gene TRBJ1-3; 11 bases agree with TRBD1. The CDR3 runs to 18 residues. V was clipped by 6 bases and J by 0 bases; unmatched bases: 10. The germline V gene encodes CDR1 LNHDA and CDR2 SQIVND (reference sequence). In DNA, the CDR3 is TGTGCCAGTAGGACTTACGGACAGGGGGCTTCCTCTGGAAACACCATATATTTT. Its protein product is CASRTYGQGASSGNTIYF.

The chain uses TRBV5-4 and TRBJ2-5; 8 bases match TRBD1. The CDR3 spans 16 residues. V lost 1 base to trimming and J lost 2 bases; unmatched junction nucleotides: 7. In germline, CDR1 is SGHNT, CDR2 YYREEE (reference sequence). For the CDR3, the DNA is TGTGCCAGCAGCTTGTGGAACAGGGGGTTTCAAGAGACCCAGTACTTC. Protein: CASSLWNRGFQETQYF.

This CDR3 reads CASSQVVTGLTYNEQFF. CDR3 sequence (DNA): TGCGCCAGCAGCCAAGTTGTGACTGGACTTACCTACAATGAGCAGTTCTTC. The chain recombines TRBV4-3 with TRBJ2-1, with D possibly TRBD2 on 5 matching bases. Germline values: CDR1 LGHNA, CDR2 YSLEER. The germline V and J ends were trimmed by 1 base and 2 bases, with 15 bases remaining between them. The length of the CDR3 is 17 residues.

The J gene is TRBJ2-5, the V gene TRBV5-8; TRBD2 agrees at 9 bases. This CDR3 region has 17 residues. The V gene's germline CDR1 is SGHTS and CDR2 YDEGEE. V lost 1 base, J lost 5 bases, and 12 bases stayed unmatched. CDR3 loop: CASSLRRGGGAGETQYF. The CDR3 bases are TGTGCCAGCAGCTTGAGACGTGGCGGGGGGGCCGGGGAGACCCAGTACTTC.

V and J are TRBV4-3 and TRBJ2-1, with TRBD1 as a possible D gene (6 bases). This CDR3 has 16 residues. Germline V gives CDR1 LGHNA, CDR2 YSLEER. Trimming removed 0 bases from V and 4 bases from J, with 13 bases in between. CDR3 sequence (DNA): TGCGCCAGCAGCCAAGATGTGGACAGCGAATACAATGAGCAGTTCTTC. This encodes CASSQDVDSEYNEQFF.

V is TRBV19 and J is TRBJ2-3, with D perhaps TRBD1 (5 bases). This CDR3 spans 14 amino acids. The V gene lost 5 bases and the J gene lost 4 bases, with 13 bases spanning the gap. Germline CDR1 LNHDA, CDR2 SQIVND (reference sequence). The CDR3: CASSLPGLADTQYF. The CDR3 nucleotides are TGTGCCAGTAGTCTACCAGGGCTCGCAGATACGCAGTATTTT.

This chain joins TRBV29-1 and TRBJ1-3; D is ambiguous. Germline loops: CDR1 SQVTM, CDR2 ANQGSEA. The CDR3 has 15 residues. The V end lost 4 bases, the J end lost 0 bases, and 13 bases lay between the germline ends. The CDR3 region has the DNA TGCAGCGTTGTTAGGCCGGAGTACTCTGGAAACACCATATATTTT. This sequence encodes CSVVRPEYSGNTIYF.

This chain uses TRBV2 with TRBJ2-5; 7 nucleotides align to TRBD1. CDR1 is SNHLY and CDR2 is FYNNEI in the germline V gene. With 6 bases clipped from V and 1 base from J, the junction kept 2 bases outside the gene matches. This CDR3 has 13 residues. The DNA for the CDR3 is TGTGCCAGCAGATGGGACAGCCAAGAGACCCAGTACTTC. Encoded protein: CASRWDSQETQYF.

The rearrangement uses TRBV30 and TRBJ1-3; no firm D call. Germline-derived CDR1 and CDR2 are GTSNPN and SVGIG (reference sequence). Trimming stripped 2 bases from V and 1 base from J, with 9 bases between. The CDR3 is made up of 14 amino acids. The chain's CDR3 is CAWSITESGNTIYF. The CDR3 DNA reads as TGTGCCTGGAGTATTACAGAGTCTGGAAACACCATATATTTT.

The chain recombines TRBV5-6 with TRBJ1-4; TRBD1 matches 8 bases. The CDR3 has 14 amino acids. Germline CDR1 SGHDT, CDR2 YYEEEE. J gave up 7 bases and V 4 bases, and 6 bases lay outside the gene matches. The DNA of the CDR3 is TGTGCCAGCAGCCCACAGGGGGAAGGTGAAAAACTGTTTTTT. The encoded protein is CASSPQGEGEKLFF.

V is TRBV4-1 and J is TRBJ1-2; 7 nucleotides line up with TRBD1. Losses at the gene ends were 0 bases for V and 1 base for J; bases not matched to a gene: 8. The germline gives CDR1 MGHRA, CDR2 YSYEKL. The CDR3 totals 17 residues. Here the CDR3 DNA reads TGCGCCAGCAGCCAAGACTTGTCGGGGACAGATAACTATGGCTACACCTTC. It encodes CASSQDLSGTDNYGYTF.

The rearrangement links TRBV6-6 to TRBJ2-1; 10 bases are a match to TRBD1. The CDR3 is made up of 16 amino acids. Germline CDR1 reads MNHNY; CDR2 reads SVGAGI (reference sequence). V lost 6 bases to trimming and J lost 9 bases; unmatched junction nucleotides: 14. CDR3 coding DNA: TGTGCCAGCAGCCACGGCGGGACAGGGGTCATCGGTGAGCAGTTCTTC. Its protein is CASSHGGTGVIGEQFF.

A few counts support this clone. The V gene is TRBV30, the J gene TRBJ2-3; D might be TRBD1 (5 bases). CDR1 is GTSNPN, CDR2 SVGIG, per germline (reference sequence). The germline V and J ends were trimmed by 0 bases and 4 bases, with 20 bases remaining between them. The length of the CDR3 is 17 residues. The CDR3 region is CAWSVPVRQGSPDTQYF. CDR3 nucleotide sequence: TGTGCCTGGAGTGTACCGGTGAGGCAGGGTAGCCCAGATACGCAGTATTTT.

As to this clone: One junction end does not reproduce the germline sequence, and a read error may be involved. This chain uses TRBV2 with TRBJ2-4; D may be TRBD1 (7 bases). The CDR3 is made up of 13 amino acids. CDR1 is SNHLY and CDR2 is FYNNEI in the germline V gene. CDR3 in DNA: TGTGCCAGCAGTGACCAGGGGGGAAACAGTCAGTACTTC. Protein: CASSDQGGNSQYF.

This clone was observed a handful of times. This chain uses TRBV7-9 with TRBJ2-5; 7 positions match TRBD2. Germline V lookup: CDR1 SEHNR, CDR2 FQNEAQ (reference sequence). The CDR3 sequence is 14 residues long. V dropped 2 bases and J dropped 2; count of bases not matched to a gene: 2. For the CDR3, the DNA is TGTGCCAGCAGCTTAATGGGGGGGCAAGAGACCCAGTACTTC. As protein: CASSLMGGQETQYF.

The V and J genes are TRBV5-6 and TRBJ2-3; 11 bases are a match to TRBD2. Germline CDR1 and CDR2: SGHDT and YYEEEE. The CDR3 covers 17 residues. Trimming at V came to 4 bases and at J to 14 bases, leaving 21 bases not matched to a gene. The CDR3 DNA follows: TGTGCCAGCAGCCTCACCCATCGGCTAGCGGGGGGCGGATCTTGGTATTTT. Translated: CASSLTHRLAGGGSWYF.

The chain recombines TRBV11-2 with TRBJ1-5; 7 bases map to TRBD1. The CDR3 is 13 residues long. Trimming took 5 bases from V and 7 from J; bases not matched to a gene: 5. Germline V lookup: CDR1 SGHAT, CDR2 FQNNGV. Written as DNA, the CDR3 is TGTGCCAGCAGCATCCAACAGGGGCAGCCCCAGCATTTT. Residues: CASSIQQGQPQHF. The entire variable domain, with the rest obtained from reference TRBV11-2 and TRBJ1-5, is as follows: EAGVAQSPRYKIIEKRQSVAFWCNPISGHATLYWYQQILGQGPKLLIQFQNNGVVDDSQLPKDRFSAERLKGVDSTLKIQPAKLEDSAVYLCASSIQQGQPQHFGDGTRLSIL.

The CDR3 protein is CASSTDRGGYGYTF. DNA for the CDR3: TGTGCCAGTAGTACCGACAGGGGAGGGTATGGCTACACCTTC. V gene TRBV19 combines with J gene TRBJ1-2, with 8 bases that match TRBD1. CDR1 LNHDA and CDR2 SQIVND come from the germline V gene (reference sequence). CDR3 length: 14 amino acids. The V gene end was trimmed by 4 bases and the J gene end by 5 bases; junction bases not matched to a gene: 6.

This clone was observed a single time. This chain uses TRBV30 with TRBJ1-2; no clear D gene. This CDR3 has 11 residues. The V gene lost 3 bases and the J gene lost 8 bases, with 10 bases spanning the gap. CDR1 and CDR2 (germline): GTSNPN, SVGIG (reference sequence). CDR3: CAWRAGSGYTF. CDR3 coding DNA: TGTGCCTGGAGGGCGGGGTCGGGCTACACCTTC.

The chain joins TRBV28 to TRBJ1-1, with D perhaps TRBD1 (5 bases). CDR3 length: 15 residues. V dropped 6 bases and J dropped 1 base, with 15 bases sitting between them. The germline V gene has CDR1 MDHEN and CDR2 SYDVKM. CDR3 DNA: TGTGCCAGCAGCCCGGCGTCGGGGGGGAACACTGAAGCTTTCTTT. Its translation: CASSPASGGNTEAFF.

As to this clone: The sample holds other DNA sequences that translate to the same CDR3. This CDR3 is CSVEGRHYEQYF. The CDR3 coding sequence is TGCAGCGTTGAGGGGCGGCACTACGAGCAGTACTTC. The chain carries TRBV29-1 and TRBJ2-7; tentative D call: TRBD1 (5 bases). The CDR3 length is 12 residues. V was cut by 3 bases and J by 3 bases, with 9 bases left in between. The germline CDR1 and CDR2 sequences are SQVTM and ANQGSEA.

This clone has only a few counts. This chain links TRBV9 with TRBJ2-1; 8 bases map to TRBD2. J gave up 0 bases and V 0 bases, and 14 bases lay outside the gene matches. Germline V gene data show CDR1 as SGDLS and CDR2 as YYNGEE. The CDR3 has 20 amino acids. The CDR3 region is CASSVGVGDSGARSYNEQFF. The CDR3 DNA reads TGTGCCAGCAGCGTAGGAGTGGGGGATAGCGGGGCCCGCTCCTACAATGAGCAGTTCTTC.

This clone was found a few times. The rearrangement joins TRBV9 to TRBJ2-6, with a tentative D call TRBD2 (6 bases). The CDR3 totals 16 residues. CDR1 SGDLS and CDR2 YYNGEE come from the germline V gene. Trimming shortened V by 4 bases and J by 3 bases, and 14 bases separated the two germline ends. CDR3 sequence reads: CASSPRWGGGANVLTF. The CDR3 nucleotides read TGTGCCAGCAGCCCTCGTTGGGGAGGTGGGGCCAACGTCCTGACTTTC. Combining the CDR3 with reference TRBV9 and TRBJ2-6 gives the whole variable domain DSGVTQTPKHLITATGQRVTLRCSPRSGDLSVYWYQQSLDQGLQFLIQYYNGEERAKGNILERFSAQQFPDLHSELNLSSLELGDSALYFCASSPRWGGGANVLTFGAGSRLTVL.

The rearrangement links TRBV4-1 to TRBJ1-1; 9 bases are a match to TRBD1. With 1 base clipped from V and 4 bases from J, the junction kept 7 bases outside the gene matches. The CDR3 is 16 residues long. Germline V lookup: CDR1 MGHRA, CDR2 YSYEKL. CDR3 in amino acids: CASSQGGTGLSTEAFF. CDR3 bases: TGCGCCAGCAGCCAAGGGGGGACAGGGTTAAGCACTGAAGCTTTCTTT.

The CDR3 region is CASSSRDRGIDGYTF. The DNA of the CDR3 is TGCGCCAGCAGCAGCCGTGACAGGGGAATTGATGGCTACACCTTC. The J gene is TRBJ1-2, the V gene TRBV5-1; TRBD1 matches at 8 bases. The J segment lost 6 bases and the V segment lost 4 bases, leaving 11 bases of the junction unmatched. CDR3 length equals 15 residues. The germline gives CDR1 SGHRS, CDR2 YFSETQ. The whole variable domain, filled in from reference TRBV5-1 and TRBJ1-2, reads KAGVTQTPRYLIKTRGQQVTLSCSPISGHRSVSWYQQTPGQGLQFLFEYFSETQRNKGNFPGRFSGRQFSNSRSEMNVSTLELGDSALYLCASSSRDRGIDGYTFGSGTRLTVV.

J is TRBJ1-5 and V is TRBV19, with D tentatively TRBD1 (6 bases). Trimming removed 5 bases at V and 6 bases at J, with 11 bases between. Germline V gene sequence: CDR1 LNHDA, CDR2 SQIVND (reference sequence). The length of the CDR3 is 13 residues. Here the CDR3 DNA reads TGTGCCAGTAGTGTCACAGGGATTCAGCCCCAGCATTTT. Its translation: CASSVTGIQPQHF.